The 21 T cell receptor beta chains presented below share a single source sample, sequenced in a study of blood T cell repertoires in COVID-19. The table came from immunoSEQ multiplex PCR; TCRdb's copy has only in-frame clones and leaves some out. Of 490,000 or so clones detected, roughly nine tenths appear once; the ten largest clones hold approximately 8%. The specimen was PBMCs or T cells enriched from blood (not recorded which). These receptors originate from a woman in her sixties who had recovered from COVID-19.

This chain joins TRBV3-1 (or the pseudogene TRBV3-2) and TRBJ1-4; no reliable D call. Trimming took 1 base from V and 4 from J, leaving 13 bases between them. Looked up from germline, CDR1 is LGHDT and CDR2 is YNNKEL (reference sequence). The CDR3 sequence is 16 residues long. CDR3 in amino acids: CASSQGRTDFNEKLFF. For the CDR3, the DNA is TGTGCCAGCAGCCAAGGCCGGACTGATTTTAATGAAAAACTGTTTTTT.

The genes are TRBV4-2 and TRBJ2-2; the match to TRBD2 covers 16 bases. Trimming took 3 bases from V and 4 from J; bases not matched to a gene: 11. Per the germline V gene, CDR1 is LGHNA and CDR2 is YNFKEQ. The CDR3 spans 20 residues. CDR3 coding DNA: TGTGCCAGCAGCCACCGTGGGACTAGCGGGGGGGCCGGGGGCACCGGGGAGCTGTTTTTT. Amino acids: CASSHRGTSGGAGGTGELFF.

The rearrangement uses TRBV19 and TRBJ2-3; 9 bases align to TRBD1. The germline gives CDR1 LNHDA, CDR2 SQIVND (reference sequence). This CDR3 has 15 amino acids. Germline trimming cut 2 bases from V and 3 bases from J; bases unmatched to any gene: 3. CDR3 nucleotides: TGTGCCAGTAGTATAATAGGACAGGGGACAGATACGCAGTATTTT. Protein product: CASSIIGQGTDTQYF.

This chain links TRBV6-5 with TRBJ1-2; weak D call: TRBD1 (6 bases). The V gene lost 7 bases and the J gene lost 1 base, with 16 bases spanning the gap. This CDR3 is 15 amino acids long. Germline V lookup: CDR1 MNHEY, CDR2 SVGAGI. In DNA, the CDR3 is TGTGCCAGCACCATCCAGACAGGAGATAACTATGGCTACACCTTC. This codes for CASTIQTGDNYGYTF.

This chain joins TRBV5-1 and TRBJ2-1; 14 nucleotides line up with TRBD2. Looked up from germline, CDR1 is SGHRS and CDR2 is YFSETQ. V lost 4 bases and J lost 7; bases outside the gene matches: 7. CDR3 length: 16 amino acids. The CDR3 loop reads CASSPTSGGAGNEQFF. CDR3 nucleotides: TGCGCCAGCAGCCCGACTAGCGGGGGGGCGGGAAATGAGCAGTTCTTC.

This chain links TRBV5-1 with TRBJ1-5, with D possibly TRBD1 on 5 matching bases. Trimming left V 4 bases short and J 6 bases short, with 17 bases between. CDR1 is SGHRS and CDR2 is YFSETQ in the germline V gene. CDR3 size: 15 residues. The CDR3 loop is CASSPGDMPSQPQHF. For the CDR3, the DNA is TGCGCCAGCAGCCCGGGGGATATGCCTAGTCAGCCCCAGCATTTT. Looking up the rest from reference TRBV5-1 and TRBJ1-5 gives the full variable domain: KAGVTQTPRYLIKTRGQQVTLSCSPISGHRSVSWYQQTPGQGLQFLFEYFSETQRNKGNFPGRFSGRQFSNSRSEMNVSTLELGDSALYLCASSPGDMPSQPQHFGDGTRLSIL.

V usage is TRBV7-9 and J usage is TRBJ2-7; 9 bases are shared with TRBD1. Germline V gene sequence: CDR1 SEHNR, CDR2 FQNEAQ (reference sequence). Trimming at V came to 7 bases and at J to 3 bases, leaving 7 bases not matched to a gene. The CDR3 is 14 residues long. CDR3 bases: TGTGCCAGCATGCCGGGACAGGGCCTCTACGAGCAGTACTTC. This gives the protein CASMPGQGLYEQYF.

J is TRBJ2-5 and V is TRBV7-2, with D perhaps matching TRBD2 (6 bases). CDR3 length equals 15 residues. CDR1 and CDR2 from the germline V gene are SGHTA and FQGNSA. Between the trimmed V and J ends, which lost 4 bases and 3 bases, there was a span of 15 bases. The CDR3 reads CASSSPAGSEETQYF. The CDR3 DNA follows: TGTGCCAGCAGCTCCCCCGCGGGATCCGAAGAGACCCAGTACTTC. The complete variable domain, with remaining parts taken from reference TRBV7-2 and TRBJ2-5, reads GAGVSQSPSNKVTEKGKDVELRCDPISGHTALYWYRQSLGQGLEFLIYFQGNSAPDKSGLPSDRFSAERTGGSVSTLTIQRTQQEDSAVYLCASSSPAGSEETQYFGPGTRLLVL.

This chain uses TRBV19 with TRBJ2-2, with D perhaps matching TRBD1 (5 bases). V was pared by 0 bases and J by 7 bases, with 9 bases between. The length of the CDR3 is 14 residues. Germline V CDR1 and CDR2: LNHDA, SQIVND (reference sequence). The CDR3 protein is CASSIEQGNGELFF. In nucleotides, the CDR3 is TGTGCCAGTAGTATAGAGCAGGGTAACGGGGAGCTGTTTTTT.

The CDR3 protein is CSVTRGRGGSEQYF. The CDR3 nucleotides are TGCAGCGTTACCCGGGGCCGAGGGGGTAGCGAGCAGTACTTC. The gene calls are TRBV29-1 and TRBJ2-7; a possible D gene is TRBD1 (6 bases). Germline V CDR1 and CDR2: SQVTM, ANQGSEA. Trimming stripped 5 bases from V and 6 bases from J, with 20 bases between. This CDR3 region has 14 residues.

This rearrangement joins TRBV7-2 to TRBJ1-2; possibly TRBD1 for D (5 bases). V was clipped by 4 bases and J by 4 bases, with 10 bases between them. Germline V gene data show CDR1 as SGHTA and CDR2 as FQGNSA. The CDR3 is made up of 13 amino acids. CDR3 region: CASSSVQGYGYTF. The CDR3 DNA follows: TGTGCCAGCAGCTCGGTGCAGGGCTATGGCTACACCTTC.

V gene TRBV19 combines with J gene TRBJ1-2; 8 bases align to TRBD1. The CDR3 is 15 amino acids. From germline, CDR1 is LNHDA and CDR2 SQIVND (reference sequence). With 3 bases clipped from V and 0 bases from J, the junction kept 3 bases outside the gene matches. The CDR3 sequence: CASSIPGQANYGYTF. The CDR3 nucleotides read TGTGCCAGTAGTATTCCGGGACAGGCTAACTATGGCTACACCTTC.

This chain's CDR3 is CASTGTGMDEQYF. The CDR3 nucleotides read TGTGCCAGCACTGGGACAGGGATGGACGAGCAGTACTTC. The chain joins TRBV2 to TRBJ2-7; TRBD1 aligns across 9 bases. Germline V gives CDR1 SNHLY, CDR2 FYNNEI. The length of the CDR3 is 13 residues. J was trimmed by 5 bases and V by 7 bases; bases with no gene match: 6.

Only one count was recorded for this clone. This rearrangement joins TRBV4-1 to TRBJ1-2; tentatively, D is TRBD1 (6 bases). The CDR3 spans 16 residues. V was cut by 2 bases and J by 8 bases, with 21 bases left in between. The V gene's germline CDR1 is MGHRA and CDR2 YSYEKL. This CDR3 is CASSQTGTPTAEGYTF. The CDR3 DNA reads TGCGCCAGCAGCCAAACCGGGACACCGACTGCCGAAGGCTACACCTTC.

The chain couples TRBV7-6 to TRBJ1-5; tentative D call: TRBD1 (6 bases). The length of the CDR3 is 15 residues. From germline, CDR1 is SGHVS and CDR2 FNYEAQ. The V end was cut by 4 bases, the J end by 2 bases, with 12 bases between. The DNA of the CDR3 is TGTGCCAGCAGCTCTGGACAGTTCGGCAATCAGCCCCAGCATTTT. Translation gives CASSSGQFGNQPQHF.

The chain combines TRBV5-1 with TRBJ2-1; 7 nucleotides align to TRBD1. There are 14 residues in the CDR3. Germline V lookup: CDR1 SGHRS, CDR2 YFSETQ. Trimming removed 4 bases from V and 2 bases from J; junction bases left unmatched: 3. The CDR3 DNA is TGCGCCAGCAGCCAGGGACAGACCTACAATGAGCAGTTCTTC. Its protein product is CASSQGQTYNEQFF. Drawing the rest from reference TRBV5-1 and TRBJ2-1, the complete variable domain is KAGVTQTPRYLIKTRGQQVTLSCSPISGHRSVSWYQQTPGQGLQFLFEYFSETQRNKGNFPGRFSGRQFSNSRSEMNVSTLELGDSALYLCASSQGQTYNEQFFGPGTRLTVL.

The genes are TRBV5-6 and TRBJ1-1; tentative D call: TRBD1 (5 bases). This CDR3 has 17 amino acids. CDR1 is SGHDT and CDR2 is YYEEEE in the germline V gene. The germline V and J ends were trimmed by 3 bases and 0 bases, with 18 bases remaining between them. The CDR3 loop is CASSSFPGLLMNTEAFF. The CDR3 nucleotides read TGTGCCAGCAGCTCGTTTCCGGGACTCTTAATGAACACTGAAGCTTTCTTT.

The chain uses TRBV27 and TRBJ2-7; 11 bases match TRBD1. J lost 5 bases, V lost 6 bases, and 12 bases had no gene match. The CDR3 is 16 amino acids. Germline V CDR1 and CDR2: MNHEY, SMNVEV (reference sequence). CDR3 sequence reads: CASSAERGQGGHEQYF. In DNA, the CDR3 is TGTGCCAGCAGCGCAGAGCGGGGACAGGGGGGCCACGAGCAGTACTTC.

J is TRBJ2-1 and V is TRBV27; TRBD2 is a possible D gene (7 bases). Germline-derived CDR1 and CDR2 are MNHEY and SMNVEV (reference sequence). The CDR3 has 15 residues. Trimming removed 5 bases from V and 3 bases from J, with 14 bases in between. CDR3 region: CASSGRGPYYNEQFF. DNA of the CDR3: TGTGCCAGCAGTGGGCGGGGGCCCTACTACAATGAGCAGTTCTTC.

The DNA of the CDR3 is TGTGCCACCGGGCAGGTTAAATCCTACGAGCAGTACGTC. Protein product: CATGQVKSYEQYV. The genes are TRBV15 and TRBJ2-7; no firm D call. V was cut by 8 bases and J by 1 base, with 12 bases left in between. CDR3 length: 13 amino acids. CDR1 and CDR2 (germline): LNHNV, YYDKDF (reference sequence).

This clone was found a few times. In nucleotides, the CDR3 is TGTGCCAGCTCACCAACGCTAGCGGTTTACAATGAGCAGTTCTTC. It specifies CASSPTLAVYNEQFF. V gene TRBV18 combines with J gene TRBJ2-1, with 7 bases lining up with TRBD2. This CDR3 comprises 15 residues. Germline loops: CDR1 KGHSH, CDR2 LQKENI. V lost 2 bases and J lost 4; bases outside the gene matches: 5.